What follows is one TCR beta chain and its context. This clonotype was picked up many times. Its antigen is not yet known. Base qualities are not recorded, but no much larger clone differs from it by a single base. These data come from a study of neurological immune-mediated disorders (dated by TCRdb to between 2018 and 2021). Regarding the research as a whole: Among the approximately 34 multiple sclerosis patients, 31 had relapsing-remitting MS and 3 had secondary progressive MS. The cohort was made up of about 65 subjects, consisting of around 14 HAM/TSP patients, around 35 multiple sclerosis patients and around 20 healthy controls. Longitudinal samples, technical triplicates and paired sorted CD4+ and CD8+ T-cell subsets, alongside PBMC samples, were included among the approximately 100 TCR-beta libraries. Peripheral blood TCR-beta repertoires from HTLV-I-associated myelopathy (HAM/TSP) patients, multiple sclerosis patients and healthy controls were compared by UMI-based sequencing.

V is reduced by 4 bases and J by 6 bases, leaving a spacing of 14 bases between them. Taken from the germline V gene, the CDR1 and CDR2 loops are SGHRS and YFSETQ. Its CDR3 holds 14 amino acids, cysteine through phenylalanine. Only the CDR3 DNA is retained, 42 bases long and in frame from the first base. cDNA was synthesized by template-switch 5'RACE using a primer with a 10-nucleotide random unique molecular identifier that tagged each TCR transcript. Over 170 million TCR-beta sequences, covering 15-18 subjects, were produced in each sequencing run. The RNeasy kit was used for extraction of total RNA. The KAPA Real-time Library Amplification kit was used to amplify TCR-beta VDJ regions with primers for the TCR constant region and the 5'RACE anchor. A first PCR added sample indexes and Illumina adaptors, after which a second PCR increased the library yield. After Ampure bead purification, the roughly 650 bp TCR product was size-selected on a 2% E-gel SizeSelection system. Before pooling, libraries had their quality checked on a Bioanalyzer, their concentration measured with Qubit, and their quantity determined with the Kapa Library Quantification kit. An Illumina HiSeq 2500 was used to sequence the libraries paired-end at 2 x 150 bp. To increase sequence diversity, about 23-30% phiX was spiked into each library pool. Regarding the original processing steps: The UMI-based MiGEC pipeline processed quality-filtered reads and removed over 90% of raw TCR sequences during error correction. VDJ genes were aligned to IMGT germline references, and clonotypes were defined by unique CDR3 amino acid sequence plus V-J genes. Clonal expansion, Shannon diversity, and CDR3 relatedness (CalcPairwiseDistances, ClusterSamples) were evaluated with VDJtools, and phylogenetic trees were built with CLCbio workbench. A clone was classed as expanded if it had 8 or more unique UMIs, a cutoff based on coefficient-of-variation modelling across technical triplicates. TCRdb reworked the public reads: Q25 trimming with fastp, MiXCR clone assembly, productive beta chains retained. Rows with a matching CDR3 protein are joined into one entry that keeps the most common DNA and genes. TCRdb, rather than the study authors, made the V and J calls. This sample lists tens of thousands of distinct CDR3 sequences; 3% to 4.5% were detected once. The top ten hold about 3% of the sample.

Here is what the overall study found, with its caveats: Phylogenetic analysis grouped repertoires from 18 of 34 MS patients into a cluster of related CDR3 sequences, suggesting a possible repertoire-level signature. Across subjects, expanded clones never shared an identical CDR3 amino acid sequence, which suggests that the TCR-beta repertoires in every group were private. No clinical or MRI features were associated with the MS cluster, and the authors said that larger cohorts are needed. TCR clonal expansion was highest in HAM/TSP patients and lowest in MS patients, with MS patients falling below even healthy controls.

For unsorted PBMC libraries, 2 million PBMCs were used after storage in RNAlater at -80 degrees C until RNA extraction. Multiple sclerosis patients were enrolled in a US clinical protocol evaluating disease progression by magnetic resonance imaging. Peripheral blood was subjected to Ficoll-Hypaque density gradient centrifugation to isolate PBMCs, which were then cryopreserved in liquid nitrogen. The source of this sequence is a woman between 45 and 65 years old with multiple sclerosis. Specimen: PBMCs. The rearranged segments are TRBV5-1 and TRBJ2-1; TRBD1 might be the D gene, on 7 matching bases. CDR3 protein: CASSAGQTSNEQFF. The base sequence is TGCGCCAGCAGCGCGGGACAGACAAGCAATGAGCAGTTCTTC.